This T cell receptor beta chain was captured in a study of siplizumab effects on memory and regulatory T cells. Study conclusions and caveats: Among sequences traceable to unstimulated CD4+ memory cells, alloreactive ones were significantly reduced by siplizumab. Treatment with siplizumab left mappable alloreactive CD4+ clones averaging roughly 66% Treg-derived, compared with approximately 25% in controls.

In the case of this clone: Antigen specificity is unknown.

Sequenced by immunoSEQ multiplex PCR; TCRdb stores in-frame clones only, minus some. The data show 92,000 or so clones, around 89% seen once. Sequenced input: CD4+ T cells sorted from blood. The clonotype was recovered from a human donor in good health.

CDR3 loop: CASSQDGLINEQFF. The DNA for the CDR3 is TGCGCCAGCAGCCAAGATGGGTTAATTAATGAGCAGTTCTTC. V usage is TRBV4-1 and J usage is TRBJ2-1; D uncertain. Trimming stripped 0 bases from V and 7 bases from J, with 10 bases between. Looked up from germline, CDR1 is MGHRA and CDR2 is YSYEKL. The CDR3 has 14 residues.